Below, 31 T cell receptor beta chains from the same sample are listed, as sequenced in a study of OX40 agonist ivuxolimab in advanced cancers. The repertoire was sequenced with immunoSEQ multiplex PCR; TCRdb's copy has only in-frame clones and lacks some. The repertoire holds 90,000 or so clones, with about 90% as singletons. Sequences were derived from CD4+ or CD8+ T cells sorted from blood, sampled in a trial of the OX40 agonist ivuxolimab. These receptor sequences come from an adult with an advanced solid tumor such as melanoma, head and neck, liver or kidney cancer.

This clone was seen just once. The gene calls are TRBV19 and TRBJ1-1, with a weak D call TRBD1 (5 bases). Trimming cost V 5 bases and J 2 bases, with 15 bases left between them. The germline gives CDR1 LNHDA, CDR2 SQIVND (reference sequence). The CDR3 totals 15 residues. The CDR3 nucleotides read TGTGCCAGTAGTCACGGGACTGAAATTAACACTGAAGCTTTCTTT. Encoded protein: CASSHGTEINTEAFF.

V gene TRBV11-3 combines with J gene TRBJ1-4, with a possible D match to TRBD1 (5 bases). CDR3 size: 15 residues. V lost 5 bases and J lost 1, with 11 bases in between. Germline V gene lookup returns CDR1 SGHNT and CDR2 YENEEA. CDR3 DNA: TGTGCCAGCAGCATCGGGACGGTAACTAATGAAAAACTGTTTTTT. Translated: CASSIGTVTNEKLFF.

J is TRBJ2-3 and V is TRBV21-1; the table's D call, TRBD2, has no DNA check behind it. TRBV21-1 is given as a pseudogene. The CDR3 loop spans 17 amino acids. The CDR3, as DNA: TGTGCCAGCAGCAAAAGGGGGCGGGAGGGCCACGCAGATACGCAGTATTTT. Its protein product is CASSKRGREGHADTQYF.

The gene calls are TRBV9 and TRBJ2-1; D uncertain. Germline V CDR1 and CDR2: SGDLS, YYNGEE. V lost 0 bases, J lost 0 bases, and 7 bases lay in between. CDR3 length: 15 residues. This chain's CDR3 is CASSVATSSYNEQFF. CDR3 sequence (DNA): TGTGCCAGCAGCGTAGCCACGAGCTCCTACAATGAGCAGTTCTTC.

J is TRBJ1-2 and V is TRBV28; TRBD1 might be the D (5 bases). CDR1 is MDHEN, CDR2 SYDVKM, per germline. CDR3 size: 14 residues. Trimming removed 6 bases from V and 4 bases from J, with 15 bases in between. CDR3 protein: CASSRPSGSYGYTF. CDR3 nucleotide sequence: TGTGCCAGCAGCCGACCCTCAGGGAGCTATGGCTACACCTTC.

The chain couples TRBV7-2 to TRBJ2-3; 9 bases map to TRBD2. V gave up 1 base and J gave up 1 base; unmatched junction bases: 6. Germline lookup yields CDR1 SGHTA and CDR2 FQGNSA. The CDR3 loop spans 17 amino acids. The CDR3 loop is CASSLEGRLAGTDTQYF. The CDR3 coding sequence is TGTGCCAGCAGCTTAGAGGGCCGACTAGCGGGCACAGATACGCAGTATTTT.

The gene calls are TRBV19 and TRBJ2-2, with a tentative D call TRBD1 (6 bases). The CDR3 is made up of 15 amino acids. Germline values: CDR1 LNHDA, CDR2 SQIVND (reference sequence). V lost 2 bases to trimming and J lost 4 bases, with 11 bases between them. CDR3 loop: CASSILGAPTGELFF. CDR3 nucleotides: TGTGCCAGTAGTATATTGGGGGCGCCCACCGGGGAGCTGTTTTTT. Variable domain in full (rest from reference TRBV19 and TRBJ2-2): DGGITQSPKYLFRKEGQNVTLSCEQNLNHDAMYWYRQDPGQGLRLIYYSQIVNDFQKGDIAEGYSVSREKKESFPLTVTSAQKNPTAFYLCASSILGAPTGELFFGEGSRLTVL.

The rearrangement uses TRBV19 and TRBJ2-4; D is undetermined. This CDR3 has 18 residues. Trimming took off 5 bases at V and 1 base at J, with 21 bases between the two ends. Germline V lookup: CDR1 LNHDA, CDR2 SQIVND (reference sequence). The CDR3 DNA reads TGTGCCAGTAGTCCCGAGAGGCCTGGGCCGACGGCCAAAAACATTCAGTACTTC. This gives the protein CASSPERPGPTAKNIQYF.

The rearrangement links TRBV9 to TRBJ2-1, with a possible D match to TRBD2 (6 bases). The V gene's germline CDR1 is SGDLS and CDR2 YYNGEE. The CDR3 has 17 amino acids. Trimming left V 0 bases short and J 0 bases short, with 13 bases between. The CDR3 DNA reads TGTGCCAGCAGCGTAGCCCTAGCGTGGAGCTCCTACAATGAGCAGTTCTTC. This encodes CASSVALAWSSYNEQFF. The full variable domain, with the rest looked up from reference TRBV9 and TRBJ2-1, is DSGVTQTPKHLITATGQRVTLRCSPRSGDLSVYWYQQSLDQGLQFLIQYYNGEERAKGNILERFSAQQFPDLHSELNLSSLELGDSALYFCASSVALAWSSYNEQFFGPGTRLTVL.

Remarks on this clone: The junction does not match germline at one end; this may be a read error. The chain joins TRBV28 to TRBJ1-2, with D possibly matching TRBD1 (5 bases). Germline V gene lookup returns CDR1 MDHEN and CDR2 SYDVKM. The CDR3 sequence is 15 residues long. CDR3 sequence reads: CASSLPGLSNYGHTF. CDR3 nucleotide sequence: TGTGCCAGCAGTCTCCCAGGGCTTTCTAACTATGGCCACACCTTC.

This clone was observed a few times. The chain carries TRBV5-4 and TRBJ2-5; 10 bases match TRBD2. Trimming took 1 base from V and 2 from J; bases not matched to a gene: 11. Germline V gene data show CDR1 as SGHNT and CDR2 as YYREEE (reference sequence). This CDR3 region has 18 residues. This CDR3 reads CASSLRLSGRAGQETQYF. The CDR3, as DNA: TGTGCCAGCAGCTTGAGGCTAAGCGGGAGGGCCGGGCAAGAGACCCAGTACTTC.

The genes are TRBV7-2 and TRBJ2-7; 9 nucleotides align to TRBD2. V lost 3 bases and J lost 3; bases outside the gene matches: 6. This CDR3 has 15 residues. The germline CDR1 and CDR2 sequences are SGHTA and FQGNSA. CDR3 loop: CASSFSGSYDYEQYV. In nucleotides, the CDR3 is TGTGCCAGCAGCTTTAGCGGGAGTTATGACTACGAGCAGTACGTC.

The chain links TRBV21-1 to TRBJ1-1; the DNA was not compared with TRBD1, the D call given in the table. TRBV21-1 is designated a pseudogene. This CDR3 contains 13 residues. DNA of the CDR3: TGTGCCAGCAGCAAATCAGGGAACACTGAAGCTTTCTTT. It codes for CASSKSGNTEAFF.

The chain combines TRBV27 with TRBJ2-7; 9 bases agree with TRBD1. The CDR3 has 15 amino acids. J was trimmed by 4 bases and V by 2 bases; bases with no gene match: 6. Germline V gives CDR1 MNHEY, CDR2 SMNVEV (reference sequence). The CDR3, as DNA: TGTGCCAGCAGTTTAAAGGGACAGGGTTCATACGAGCAGTACTTC. Translation gives CASSLKGQGSYEQYF.

This clone was observed once. The chain joins TRBV5-4 to TRBJ2-7; 8 bases are a match to TRBD1. Germline V gives CDR1 SGHNT, CDR2 YYREEE (reference sequence). V lost 6 bases and J lost 3; bases outside the gene matches: 11. The CDR3 runs to 15 residues. The CDR3 reads CASTTQGAPGYEQYV. CDR3 in DNA: TGTGCCAGCACCACCCAGGGGGCCCCAGGCTACGAGCAGTACGTC.

Only a few counts were recorded for this clone. The genes are TRBV19 and TRBJ1-2; the match to TRBD1 covers 8 bases. The CDR3 sequence is 15 residues long. Looked up from germline, CDR1 is LNHDA and CDR2 is SQIVND (reference sequence). Unmatched junction bases numbered 9, after V lost 5 bases and J lost 4 bases. CDR3 protein: CASSLRDRPVYGYTF. In DNA form, the CDR3 reads TGTGCCAGTAGTCTCCGGGACAGGCCCGTCTATGGCTACACCTTC.

The chain links TRBV6-5 to TRBJ1-5, with D hard to call. The CDR3 is made up of 13 amino acids. The germline V gene has CDR1 MNHEY and CDR2 SVGAGI. V was clipped by 6 bases and J by 3 bases, with 9 bases between them. CDR3 DNA: TGTGCCAGCAGGTCGTCCTTCAATCAGCCCCAGCATTTT. This gives the protein CASRSSFNQPQHF.

The chain combines TRBV4-1 with TRBJ1-1; no clear D gene. Germline values: CDR1 MGHRA, CDR2 YSYEKL. Trimming removed 4 bases at V and 1 base at J, with 16 bases between. The length of the CDR3 is 16 residues. DNA for the CDR3: TGCGCCAGCAGCCTTAACCTTCCCGTAGGGAACACTGAAGCTTTCTTT. Encoded protein: CASSLNLPVGNTEAFF.

The chain combines TRBV7-8 with TRBJ2-7, with a tentative D call TRBD1 (6 bases). The CDR3 loop spans 17 amino acids. The germline CDR1 and CDR2 sequences are SGHVS and FQNEAQ. Trimming stripped 1 base from V and 3 bases from J, with 19 bases between. In DNA, the CDR3 is TGTGCCAGCAGCTTAGGGAGTTCAGGGGTCAAAGGCTACGAGCAGTACTTC. As protein: CASSLGSSGVKGYEQYF.

The genes are TRBV7-2 and TRBJ2-1; D possibly corresponds to TRBD2 (6 bases). The CDR3 spans 15 residues. Germline CDR1 is SGHTA and CDR2 is FQGNSA. V dropped 5 bases and J dropped 9 bases, with 20 bases sitting between them. The CDR3 loop is CASSLGDSPFGEQFF. The CDR3 DNA follows: TGTGCCAGCAGCCTCGGGGACTCGCCTTTTGGTGAGCAGTTCTTC. The full variable domain, rest sourced from reference TRBV7-2 and TRBJ2-1, is GAGVSQSPSNKVTEKGKDVELRCDPISGHTALYWYRQSLGQGLEFLIYFQGNSAPDKSGLPSDRFSAERTGGSVSTLTIQRTQQEDSAVYLCASSLGDSPFGEQFFGPGTRLTVL.

This chain connects TRBV6-5 to TRBJ2-7; D gene ambiguous. Germline CDR1 MNHEY, CDR2 SVGAGI. The CDR3 contains 14 residues. The V end was cut by 5 bases, the J end by 3 bases, with 14 bases between. CDR3 loop: CASSTPPRDYEQYF. As DNA, the CDR3 is TGTGCCAGCAGTACGCCGCCGAGAGACTACGAGCAGTACTTC.

V gene TRBV5-1 combines with J gene TRBJ2-6; 9 bases are a match to TRBD1. Germline lookup yields CDR1 SGHRS and CDR2 YFSETQ. J was trimmed by 4 bases and V by 4 bases; bases with no gene match: 6. The CDR3 contains 16 residues. CDR3 nucleotides: TGCGCCAGCAGCGAGAACAGGGGGCAAGGGGCCAACGTCCTGACTTTC. This codes for CASSENRGQGANVLTF.

V usage is TRBV19 and J usage is TRBJ1-5; D gene uncertain. CDR1 LNHDA and CDR2 SQIVND come from the germline V gene (reference sequence). The CDR3 has 15 amino acids. V dropped 1 base and J dropped 0 bases, with 7 bases sitting between them. CDR3 nucleotides: TGTGCCAGTAGTATAGGACCCTCTAGCAATCAGCCCCAGCATTTT. This encodes CASSIGPSSNQPQHF. Full variable domain (missing parts from reference TRBV19 and TRBJ1-5): DGGITQSPKYLFRKEGQNVTLSCEQNLNHDAMYWYRQDPGQGLRLIYYSQIVNDFQKGDIAEGYSVSREKKESFPLTVTSAQKNPTAFYLCASSIGPSSNQPQHFGDGTRLSIL.

The CDR3 nucleotides read TGTGCCAGCACACCAAACGAGGAAGGCTACACCTTC. Amino acids: CASTPNEEGYTF. The J gene is TRBJ1-2, the V gene TRBV28, with D uncertain. The CDR3 contains 12 residues. CDR1 is MDHEN, CDR2 SYDVKM, per germline. Trimming took off 7 bases at V and 8 bases at J, with 14 bases between the two ends.

The rearrangement joins TRBV6-1 to TRBJ2-7; D remains ambiguous. With 0 bases removed from V and 6 bases from J, the gap between germline ends came to 9 bases. This CDR3 comprises 13 residues. From germline, CDR1 is MNHNS and CDR2 SASEGT. The CDR3 region is CASSEAAILEQYF. In DNA form, the CDR3 reads TGTGCCAGCAGTGAAGCTGCAATCCTCGAGCAGTACTTC.

The chain is built from TRBV5-6 and TRBJ2-7, with 7 bases matching TRBD1. CDR1 SGHDT and CDR2 YYEEEE come from the germline V gene. The CDR3 contains 15 residues. The trim removed 3 bases at V and 2 bases at J, leaving 8 bases unmatched. The CDR3 nucleotides read TGTGCCAGCAGCTCGGTAGGGGGCGAGACCTACGAGCAGTACGTC. It translates to CASSSVGGETYEQYV.

In this sample, this clone turned up once. This chain uses TRBV19 with TRBJ1-2, with D unclear. CDR1 and CDR2 from the germline V gene are LNHDA and SQIVND (reference sequence). The CDR3 runs to 15 residues. V was clipped by 1 base and J by 0 bases, with 9 bases between them. CDR3 residues: CASSIAARANYGYTF. CDR3 bases: TGTGCCAGTAGTATAGCGGCCAGAGCTAACTATGGCTACACCTTC.

The chain uses TRBV2 and TRBJ2-7; D is perhaps TRBD1 (6 bases). This CDR3 has 17 amino acids. Looked up from germline, CDR1 is SNHLY and CDR2 is FYNNEI. The ends were cut back, 3 bases at V and 2 bases at J, with 20 bases in the middle. The CDR3 spells CASSEGGQPTFPYEQYF. CDR3 nucleotides: TGTGCCAGCAGTGAGGGCGGACAGCCAACCTTTCCCTACGAGCAGTACTTC. The variable domain in full, with the rest retrieved from reference TRBV2 and TRBJ2-7, is EPEVTQTPSHQVTQMGQEVILRCVPISNHLYFYWYRQILGQKVEFLVSFYNNEISEKSEIFDDQFSVERPDGSNFTLKIRSTKLEDSAMYFCASSEGGQPTFPYEQYFGPGTRLTVT.

This clone has a handful of counts. V is TRBV28 and J is TRBJ1-2; D perhaps matches TRBD1 (5 bases). V dropped 1 base and J dropped 4 bases, with 13 bases sitting between them. The CDR3 length is 15 residues. Per the germline V gene, CDR1 is MDHEN and CDR2 is SYDVKM. CDR3 region: CASSLSGLRPYGYTF. The CDR3 nucleotides read TGTGCCAGCAGTTTATCGGGGCTCAGACCCTATGGCTACACCTTC.

This clone has just one count. The CDR3 region is CASSPPGLAVETQYF. Written as DNA, the CDR3 is TGTGCCAGCTCACCACCGGGGCTAGCCGTAGAGACCCAGTACTTC. The genes are TRBV18 and TRBJ2-5, with D perhaps matching TRBD1 or TRBD2 (5 bases each). Germline CDR1 is KGHSH and CDR2 is LQKENI. This CDR3 contains 15 residues. Trimming took 0 bases from V and 4 from J, leaving 12 bases between them.

In nucleotides, the CDR3 is TGTGCCAGCAATCAGCGGGGGAACACCGGGGAGCTGTTTTTT. It yields the protein CASNQRGNTGELFF. The chain joins TRBV2 to TRBJ2-2; 7 nucleotides align to TRBD2. Trimming cost V 7 bases and J 1 base; bases outside gene matches: 3. The CDR3 covers 14 residues. Germline loops: CDR1 SNHLY, CDR2 FYNNEI.